Listed below are T cell receptor beta chains from one sample, sequenced in a study of T cell responses to AZD1222 COVID-19 vaccine. Here immunoSEQ multiplex PCR was the method, and the copy in TCRdb shows in-frame clones only, minus some. Among more than 85,000 clones listed, 80% to 90% were seen once. The sample here was peripheral blood, taken on day 0 of AZD1222 vaccination. These receptors came from an adult in good health. Both conserved end residues are part of each CDR3. A D gene is named only where the DNA matches it firmly. Size values are once, few and many counts, or a class for expanded clones, and some rows have none.

clone size | J gene | V gene | D gene | CDR3 protein | CDR3 DNA
. | TRBJ2-1 | TRBV2 | . | CASSKNYGEQFF | TGTGCCAGCAGCAAGAACTATGGTGAGCAGTTCTTC
. | TRBJ2-1 | TRBV27 | TRBD2 | CASSLSKGGSIGYNEQFF | TGTGCCAGCAGTTTATCGAAGGGCGGGAGTATCGGATACAATGAGCAGTTCTTC
. | TRBJ1-1 | TRBV14 | . | CASSLMSTNTEAFF | TGTGCCAGCAGCCTAATGTCGACGAACACTGAAGCTTTCTTT
few | TRBJ2-3 | TRBV3-1/TRBV3-2 | . | CASSRASATDTQYF | TGTGCCAGCAGCCGGGCTAGCGCAACAGATACGCAGTATTTT
. | TRBJ2-1 | TRBV7-7 | . | CASSLGNLASYNEQFF | TGTGCTAGCAGCTTAGGGAATTTAGCCTCCTACAATGAGCAGTTCTTC
. | TRBJ2-1 | TRBV10-3 | TRBD1 | CAISESAGGHEQFF | TGTGCCATCAGTGAGTCGGCAGGGGGCCATGAGCAGTTCTTC
. | TRBJ1-1 | TRBV12-3/TRBV12-4 | TRBD1 | CASSLGTGTLAFF | TGTGCCAGCAGTTTAGGGACAGGGACTTTGGCTTTCTTT
. | TRBJ2-5 | TRBV12-3/TRBV12-4 | . | CASTQGETQYF | TGTGCCAGCACCCAGGGAGAGACCCAGTACTTC
. | TRBJ2-2 | TRBV7-9 | . | CASSFFGGTGELFF | TGTGCCAGCAGCTTCTTCGGGGGTACCGGGGAGCTGTTTTTT
. | TRBJ2-2 | TRBV4-2 | . | CASSQTTGMNTGELFF | TGTGCCAGCAGCCAAACTACAGGAATGAACACCGGGGAGCTGTTTTTT
once | TRBJ2-1 | TRBV4-2 | . | CASSLERNEQFF | TGTGCCAGCAGCCTAGAGCGCAATGAGCAGTTCTTC
once | TRBJ1-5 | TRBV15 | . | CATSEIGRAAQPQHF | TGTGCCACCAGTGAAATAGGCAGGGCGGCACAGCCCCAGCATTTT
few | TRBJ1-2 | TRBV18 | . | CASSPGNGYTF | TGTGCCAGCTCACCAGGGAATGGCTACACCTTC
. | TRBJ1-1 | TRBV5-1 | . | CASSLSTGGNTEAFF | TGCGCCAGCAGCTTGTCTACTGGGGGGAACACTGAAGCTTTCTTT
once | TRBJ1-6 | TRBV6-7 | . | CASTSSYNSPLHF | TGTGCCAGCACGAGCTCCTATAATTCACCCCTCCACTTT
. | TRBJ1-1 | TRBV6-5 | . | CASSYSKTEAFF | TGTGCCAGCAGTTACTCGAAGACTGAAGCTTTCTTT
. | TRBJ2-1 | TRBV28 | TRBD1 | CASTRGLTEQLF | TGTGCCAGCACCAGGGGGCTGACTGAGCAGCTCTTC
. | TRBJ1-6 | TRBV5-4 | . | CASSLVGGGGNSPLHF | TGTGCCAGCAGCTTGGTCGGGGGCGGAGGTAATTCACCCCTCCACTTT
. | TRBJ2-6 | TRBV5-1 | . | CASRPTGVSGANVLTF | TGCGCCAGCAGGCCAACAGGAGTCTCTGGGGCCAACGTCCTGACTTTC
. | TRBJ2-1 | TRBV28 | TRBD2 | CASNPTSGRAGSYNEQFF | TGTGCCAGCAACCCAACTAGCGGGAGGGCGGGGTCCTACAATGAGCAGTTCTTC
. | TRBJ1-1 | TRBV2 | . | CASSESPLEAFF | TGTGCCAGCAGTGAGTCTCCCCTTGAAGCTTTCTTT
. | TRBJ1-3 | TRBV25-1 | . | CASSESLGSGNTIYF | TGTGCCAGCAGTGAATCGTTGGGGTCTGGAAACACCATATATTTT
once | TRBJ1-1 | TRBV5-1 | TRBD1 | CASSLERGRLTEAFF | TGCGCCAGCAGCTTGGAGAGGGGGCGGTTAACTGAAGCTTTCTTT
. | TRBJ2-7 | TRBV9 | . | CASSATGTFYEQYF | TGTGCCAGCAGCGCTACCGGGACGTTCTACGAGCAGTACTTC
. | TRBJ1-4 | TRBV7-8 | . | CASSVATNEKLFF | TGTGCCAGCAGCGTAGCAACTAATGAAAAACTGTTTTTT
. | TRBJ2-2 | TRBV6-4 | . | CASSVGRNTGELFF | TGTGCCAGCAGTGTCGGTAGGAACACCGGGGAGCTGTTTTTT
. | TRBJ2-1 | TRBV6-4 | . | CASSPEDASYNEQFF | TGTGCCAGCAGCCCGGAGGACGCATCTTACAATGAGCAGTTCTTC
. | TRBJ2-2 | TRBV11-2 | . | CASSSYRETGELFF | TGTGCCAGCAGCTCCTACAGGGAAACCGGGGAGCTGTTTTTT
. | TRBJ1-5 | TRBV24-1 | TRBD1 | CATSDSQGARQPQHF | TGTGCCACCAGTGATTCACAGGGGGCACGTCAGCCCCAGCATTTT
. | TRBJ1-1 | TRBV6-5 | . | CASSYEARGTEAFF | TGTGCCAGCAGTTACGAAGCGAGGGGCACTGAAGCTTTCTTT
. | TRBJ2-5 | TRBV28 | . | CASSSVPLQETQYF | TGTGCCAGCAGCTCCGTTCCGCTCCAAGAGACCCAGTACTTC
few | TRBJ1-2 | TRBV13 | . | CASSARGGSFRYTF | TGTGCCAGCAGCGCTCGGGGGGGCTCGTTCCGCTACACCTTC
few | TRBJ2-3 | TRBV9 | TRBD2 | CASSQPGGTQYF | TGTGCCAGCAGCCAACCGGGAGGTACGCAGTATTTT
. | TRBJ1-5 | TRBV19 | . | CASMGTANNQPQHF | TGTGCCAGTATGGGAACAGCTAACAATCAGCCCCAGCATTTT
. | TRBJ1-1 | TRBV2 | . | CASSGEVEAFF | TGTGCCAGCAGTGGAGAAGTTGAAGCTTTCTTT
. | TRBJ1-4 | TRBV27 | TRBD1 | CASSLNRGRVEKLFF | TGTGCCAGCAGTCTTAACAGGGGGCGAGTCGAAAAACTGTTTTTT
. | TRBJ2-2 | TRBV6-4 | . | CASSRQSSNTGELFF | TGTGCCAGCAGTCGACAGAGCTCGAACACCGGGGAGCTGTTTTTT
. | TRBJ2-7 | TRBV3-1/TRBV3-2 | . | CASSQDYGVAMYEQYF | TGTGCCAGCAGCCAAGATTATGGGGTAGCGATGTACGAGCAGTACTTC
. | TRBJ2-7 | TRBV28 | . | CASSPAGTSAYEQYF | TGTGCCAGCAGTCCAGCCGGGACATCAGCCTACGAGCAGTACTTC
. | TRBJ1-4 | TRBV19 | . | CASSPLFGGEKLFF | TGTGCCAGTAGTCCACTTTTTGGGGGAGAAAAACTGTTTTTT
. | TRBJ1-2 | TRBV2 | . | CASSESAELYGYTF | TGTGCCAGCAGTGAAAGCGCTGAACTCTATGGCTACACCTTC
. | TRBJ2-1 | TRBV5-1 | TRBD2 | CASSLGRTSGRKQFF | TGCGCCAGCAGCTTGGGTCGGACTAGCGGGAGGAAGCAGTTCTTC
. | TRBJ1-1 | TRBV3-1/TRBV3-2 | . | CASSQPDSMNTEAFF | TGTGCCAGCAGCCAACCGGACAGTATGAACACTGAAGCTTTCTTT
. | TRBJ1-6 | TRBV7-8 | . | CASSINNSPLHF | TGTGCCAGCAGCATCAATAATTCACCCCTCCACTTT
few | TRBJ1-2 | TRBV19 | . | CASSSQGWNYGYTF | TGTGCCAGTAGTTCACAGGGTTGGAACTATGGCTACACCTTC
. | TRBJ2-7 | TRBV29-1 | . | CSAGINSYEQYF | TGCAGCGCCGGGATTAACTCCTACGAGCAGTACTTC
. | TRBJ2-7 | TRBV12-3/TRBV12-4 | . | CASSSESHEQYF | TGTGCCAGCAGTTCCGAAAGCCACGAGCAGTACTTC
. | TRBJ2-7 | TRBV11-3 | . | CASSLYANYEQYF | TGTGCCAGCAGCTTGTATGCCAATTACGAGCAGTACTTC
. | TRBJ1-6 | TRBV19 | . | CASSTDRNSPLHF | TGTGCCAGTAGTACCGACAGAAATTCACCCCTCCACTTT
few | TRBJ1-2 | TRBV6-4 | . | CASSDSNRAYGYTF | TGTGCCAGCAGTGACTCGAACAGGGCCTATGGCTACACCTTC
few | TRBJ2-1 | TRBV19 | . | CASSKALSGSSYNEQFF | TGTGCCAGTAGTAAGGCCCTTAGCGGAAGCTCCTACAATGAGCAGTTCTTC
once | TRBJ1-5 | TRBV11-2 | . | CASSFPGNQPQHF | TGTGCCAGCAGCTTTCCAGGCAATCAGCCCCAGCATTTT
. | TRBJ1-1 | TRBV20-1 | . | CSASLGGTGTEAFF | TGCAGTGCTAGTTTGGGGGGCACCGGCACTGAAGCTTTCTTT
. | TRBJ2-3 | TRBV5-1 | TRBD2 | CASSLAGSTDTQYF | TGCGCCAGCAGTCTAGCGGGAAGCACAGATACGCAGTATTTT
few | TRBJ2-5 | TRBV15 | . | CATSNLGQLETQYF | TGTGCCACCAGCAATCTAGGACAGCTAGAGACCCAGTACTTC